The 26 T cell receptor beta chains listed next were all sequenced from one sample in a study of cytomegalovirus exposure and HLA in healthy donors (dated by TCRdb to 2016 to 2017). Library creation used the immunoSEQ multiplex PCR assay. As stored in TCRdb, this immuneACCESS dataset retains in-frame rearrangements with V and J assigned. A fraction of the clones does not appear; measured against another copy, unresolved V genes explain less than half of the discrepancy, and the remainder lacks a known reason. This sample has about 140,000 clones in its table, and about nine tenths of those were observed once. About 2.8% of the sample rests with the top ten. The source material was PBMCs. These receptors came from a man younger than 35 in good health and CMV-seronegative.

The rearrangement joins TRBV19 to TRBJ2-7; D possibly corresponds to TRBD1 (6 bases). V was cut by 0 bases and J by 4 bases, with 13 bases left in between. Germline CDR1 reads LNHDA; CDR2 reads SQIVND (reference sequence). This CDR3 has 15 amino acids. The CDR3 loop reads CASSIDDRYGYEQYF. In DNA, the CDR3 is TGTGCCAGTAGTATAGACGACAGGTACGGGTACGAGCAGTACTTC.

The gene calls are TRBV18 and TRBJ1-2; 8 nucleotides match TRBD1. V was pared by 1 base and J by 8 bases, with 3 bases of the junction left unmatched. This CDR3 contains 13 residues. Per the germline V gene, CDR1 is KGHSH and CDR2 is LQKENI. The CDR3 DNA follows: TGTGCCAGCTCACCACTACAGGGGGACGGCTACACCTTC. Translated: CASSPLQGDGYTF.

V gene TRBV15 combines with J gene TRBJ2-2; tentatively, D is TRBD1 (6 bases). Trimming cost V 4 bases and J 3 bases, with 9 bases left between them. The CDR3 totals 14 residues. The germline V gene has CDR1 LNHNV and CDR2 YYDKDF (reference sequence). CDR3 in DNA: TGTGCCACCAGCAACCACAGGGACACCGGGGAGCTGTTTTTT. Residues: CATSNHRDTGELFF.

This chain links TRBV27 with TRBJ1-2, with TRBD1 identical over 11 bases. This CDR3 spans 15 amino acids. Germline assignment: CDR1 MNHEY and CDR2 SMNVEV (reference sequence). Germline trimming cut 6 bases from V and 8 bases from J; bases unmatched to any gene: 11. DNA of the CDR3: TGTGCCAGCAGACACGGGACAGGGGGGGCTGGGGGCTACACCTTC. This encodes CASRHGTGGAGGYTF.

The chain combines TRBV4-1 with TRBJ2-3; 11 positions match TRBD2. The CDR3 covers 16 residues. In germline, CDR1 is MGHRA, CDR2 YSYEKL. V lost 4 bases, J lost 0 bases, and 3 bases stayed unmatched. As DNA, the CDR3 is TGCGCCAGCAGCCCCCGACTAGCGGGGAGCACAGATACGCAGTATTTT. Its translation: CASSPRLAGSTDTQYF.

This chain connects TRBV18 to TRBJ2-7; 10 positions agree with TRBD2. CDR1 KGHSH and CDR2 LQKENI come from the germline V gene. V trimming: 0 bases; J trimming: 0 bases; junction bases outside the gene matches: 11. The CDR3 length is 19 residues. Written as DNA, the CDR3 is TGTGCCAGCTCACCACCTGGTCTAGCGGGAGAAAGTATCTCCTACGAGCAGTACTTC. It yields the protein CASSPPGLAGESISYEQYF.

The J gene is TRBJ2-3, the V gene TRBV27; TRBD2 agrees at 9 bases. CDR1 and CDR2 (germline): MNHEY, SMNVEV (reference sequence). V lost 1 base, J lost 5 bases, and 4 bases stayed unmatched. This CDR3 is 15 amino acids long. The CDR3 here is CASSLWLAGVDTQYF. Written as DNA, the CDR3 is TGTGCCAGCAGTTTATGGTTAGCGGGAGTAGATACGCAGTATTTT.

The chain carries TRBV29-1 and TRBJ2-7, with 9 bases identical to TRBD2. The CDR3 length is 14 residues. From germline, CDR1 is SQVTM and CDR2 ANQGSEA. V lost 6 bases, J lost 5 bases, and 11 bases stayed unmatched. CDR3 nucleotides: TGCAGCGTCGAGGCGCCGGGACTAGCAAACGAGCAGTACTTC. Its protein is CSVEAPGLANEQYF.

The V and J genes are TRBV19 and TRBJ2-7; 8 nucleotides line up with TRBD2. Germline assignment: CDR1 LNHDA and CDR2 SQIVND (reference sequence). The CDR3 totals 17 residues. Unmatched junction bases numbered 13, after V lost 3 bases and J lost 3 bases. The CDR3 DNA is TGTGCCAGTAGTATGAGAAAGAGCGGGGGAACTTTCTACGAGCAGTACTTC. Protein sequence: CASSMRKSGGTFYEQYF.

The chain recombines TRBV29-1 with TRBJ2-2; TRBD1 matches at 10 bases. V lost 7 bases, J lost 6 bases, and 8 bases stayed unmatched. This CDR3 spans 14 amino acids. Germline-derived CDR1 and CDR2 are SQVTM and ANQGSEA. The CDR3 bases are TGCAGCGCTGGGACAGGGGCGCCAGCCGGGGAGCTGTTTTTT. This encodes CSAGTGAPAGELFF.

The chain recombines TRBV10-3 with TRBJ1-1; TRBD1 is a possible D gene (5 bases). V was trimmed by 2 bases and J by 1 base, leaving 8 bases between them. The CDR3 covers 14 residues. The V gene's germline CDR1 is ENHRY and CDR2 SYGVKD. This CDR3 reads CAISEGTGNTEAFF. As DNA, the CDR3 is TGTGCCATCAGTGAGGGAACAGGGAACACTGAAGCTTTCTTT.

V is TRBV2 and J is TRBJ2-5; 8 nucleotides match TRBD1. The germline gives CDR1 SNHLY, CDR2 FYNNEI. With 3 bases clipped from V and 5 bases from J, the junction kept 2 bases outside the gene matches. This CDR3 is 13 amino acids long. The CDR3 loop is CASSDRTGETQYF. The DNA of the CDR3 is TGTGCCAGCAGTGACCGGACAGGGGAGACCCAGTACTTC.

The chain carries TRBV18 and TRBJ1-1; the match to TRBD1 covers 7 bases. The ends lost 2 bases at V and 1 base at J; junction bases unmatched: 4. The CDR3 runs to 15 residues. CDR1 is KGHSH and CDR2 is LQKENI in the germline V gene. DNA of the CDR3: TGTGCCAGCTCACCAGCGGACAGGAGGAACACTGAAGCTTTCTTT. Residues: CASSPADRRNTEAFF.

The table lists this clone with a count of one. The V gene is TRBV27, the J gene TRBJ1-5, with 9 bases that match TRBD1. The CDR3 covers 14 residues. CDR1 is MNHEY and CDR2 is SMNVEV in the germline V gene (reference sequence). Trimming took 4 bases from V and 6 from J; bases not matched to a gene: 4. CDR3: CASSSRTGVQPQHF. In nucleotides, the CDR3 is TGTGCCAGCAGTTCACGGACAGGGGTTCAGCCCCAGCATTTT.

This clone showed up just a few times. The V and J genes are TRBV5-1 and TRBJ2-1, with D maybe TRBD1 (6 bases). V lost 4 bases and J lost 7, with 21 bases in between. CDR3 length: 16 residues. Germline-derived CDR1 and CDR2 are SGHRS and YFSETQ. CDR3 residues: CASSLRTASLSNEQFF. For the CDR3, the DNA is TGCGCCAGCAGCCTACGGACAGCATCACTGTCGAATGAGCAGTTCTTC.

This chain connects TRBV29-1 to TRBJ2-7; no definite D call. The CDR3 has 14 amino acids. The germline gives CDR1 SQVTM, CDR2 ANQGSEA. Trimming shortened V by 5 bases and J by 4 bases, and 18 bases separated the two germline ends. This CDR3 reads CSVIRSQVLYEQYF. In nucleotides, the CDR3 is TGCAGCGTTATCCGCTCCCAGGTGCTTTACGAGCAGTACTTC.

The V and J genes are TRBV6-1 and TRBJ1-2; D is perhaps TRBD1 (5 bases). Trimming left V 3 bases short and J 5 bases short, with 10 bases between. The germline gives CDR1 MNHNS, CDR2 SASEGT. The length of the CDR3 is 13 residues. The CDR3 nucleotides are TGTGCCAGCAGTGATTTAGGGGAATATGGCTACACCTTC. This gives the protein CASSDLGEYGYTF.

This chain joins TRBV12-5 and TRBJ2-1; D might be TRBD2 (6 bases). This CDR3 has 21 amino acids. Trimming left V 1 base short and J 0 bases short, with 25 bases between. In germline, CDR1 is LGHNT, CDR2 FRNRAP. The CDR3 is CASGLGRQNGGRGSSYNEQFF. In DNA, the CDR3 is TGTGCTAGTGGTTTGGGACGACAAAACGGGGGACGGGGGAGCTCCTACAATGAGCAGTTCTTC.

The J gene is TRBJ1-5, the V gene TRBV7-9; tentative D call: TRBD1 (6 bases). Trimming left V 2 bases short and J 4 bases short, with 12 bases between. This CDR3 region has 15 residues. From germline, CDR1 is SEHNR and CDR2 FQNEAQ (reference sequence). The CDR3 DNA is TGTGCCAGCAGCTTAACAGGGCTAAAGAATCAGCCCCAGCATTTT. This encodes CASSLTGLKNQPQHF.

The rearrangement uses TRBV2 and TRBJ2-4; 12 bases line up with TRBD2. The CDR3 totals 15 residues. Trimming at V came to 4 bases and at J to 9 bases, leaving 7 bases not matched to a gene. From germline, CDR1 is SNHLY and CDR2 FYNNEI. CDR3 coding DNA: TGTGCCAGCAGTGGACTAGCGGGAGAGGGTAGCATTCAGTACTTC. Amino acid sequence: CASSGLAGEGSIQYF.

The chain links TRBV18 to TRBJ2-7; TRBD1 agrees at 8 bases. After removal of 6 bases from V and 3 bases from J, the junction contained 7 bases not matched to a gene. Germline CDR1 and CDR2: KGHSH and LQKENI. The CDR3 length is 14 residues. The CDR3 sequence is CASSPNGQGYEQYF. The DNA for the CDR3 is TGTGCCAGCTCTCCAAATGGACAGGGCTACGAGCAGTACTTC.

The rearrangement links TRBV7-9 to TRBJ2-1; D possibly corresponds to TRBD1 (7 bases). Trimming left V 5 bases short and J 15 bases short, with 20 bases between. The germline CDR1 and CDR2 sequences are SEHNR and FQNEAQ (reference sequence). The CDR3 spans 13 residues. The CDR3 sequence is CASSRIGDRDWFF. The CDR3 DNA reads TGTGCCAGCAGCCGCATTGGAGACAGGGACTGGTTCTTC.

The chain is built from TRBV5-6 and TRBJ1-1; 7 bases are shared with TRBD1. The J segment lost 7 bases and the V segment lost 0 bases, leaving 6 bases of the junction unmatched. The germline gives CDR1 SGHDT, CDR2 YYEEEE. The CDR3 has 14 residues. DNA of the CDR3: TGTGCCAGCAGCTTGGCCACAGGGGTTGGTGAAGCTTTCTTT. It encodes CASSLATGVGEAFF.

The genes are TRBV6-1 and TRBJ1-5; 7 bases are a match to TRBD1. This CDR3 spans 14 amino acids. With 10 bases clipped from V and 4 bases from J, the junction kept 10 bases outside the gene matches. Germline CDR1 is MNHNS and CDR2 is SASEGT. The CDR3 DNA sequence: TGTGCCACCACCTCTATGACAGGGAATCAGCCCCAGCATTTT. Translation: CATTSMTGNQPQHF.

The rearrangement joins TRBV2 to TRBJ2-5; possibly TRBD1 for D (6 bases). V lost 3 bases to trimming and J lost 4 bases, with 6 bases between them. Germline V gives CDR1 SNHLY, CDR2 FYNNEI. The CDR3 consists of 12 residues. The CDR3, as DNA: TGTGCCAGCAGTGAGGACAGAGAGACCCAGTACTTC. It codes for CASSEDRETQYF.

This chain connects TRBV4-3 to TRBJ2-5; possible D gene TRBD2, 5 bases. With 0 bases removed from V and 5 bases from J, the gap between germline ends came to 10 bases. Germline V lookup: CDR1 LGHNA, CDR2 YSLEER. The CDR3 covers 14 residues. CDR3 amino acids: CASSQDREFETQYF. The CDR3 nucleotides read TGCGCCAGCAGCCAAGATCGGGAATTCGAGACCCAGTACTTC.